One and the same sample provided the 10 T cell receptor beta chains below, sequenced in a study of CD8+ T cells in alopecia areata. Reverse transcription of extracted RNA yielded cDNA, which provided the sequencing template. Repertoires were generated with immunoSEQ multiplex PCR, while TCRdb's copy carries only in-frame clones and drops some. The table lists about 97,000 clones, 41% of them singletons. The material sequenced was CD4+ T cells sorted from blood. The receptors shown here come from a human donor with alopecia areata.

The gene calls are TRBV27 and TRBJ2-1; D possibly corresponds to TRBD2 (6 bases). Germline V gene sequence: CDR1 MNHEY, CDR2 SMNVEV (reference sequence). Trimming took 5 bases from V and 11 from J, leaving 16 bases between them. The CDR3 loop spans 13 amino acids. CDR3 DNA sequence: TGTGCCAGCAGTCCCCTCGGGGGAGCTCAGCAGTTCTTC. Protein: CASSPLGGAQQFF.

This rearrangement joins TRBV18 to TRBJ2-7; 7 bases are shared with TRBD2. V was clipped by 5 bases and J by 0 bases; unmatched bases: 1. From germline, CDR1 is KGHSH and CDR2 LQKENI. There are 13 residues in the CDR3. CDR3 DNA: TGTGCCAGCTCAGGGACTACCTCCTACGAGCAGTACTTC. Protein product: CASSGTTSYEQYF.

The chain recombines TRBV27 with TRBJ2-1, with D perhaps matching TRBD2 (6 bases). Germline V lookup: CDR1 MNHEY, CDR2 SMNVEV (reference sequence). Trimming took 6 bases from V and 0 from J, leaving 9 bases between them. CDR3 length: 14 amino acids. The CDR3 region is CASRGGSSYNEQFF. CDR3 sequence (DNA): TGTGCCAGCAGGGGGGGAAGCTCCTACAATGAGCAGTTCTTC.

This chain links TRBV5-1 with TRBJ2-2; weak D call: TRBD2 (6 bases). The ends were cut back, 4 bases at V and 4 bases at J, with 14 bases in the middle. The CDR3 extends over 15 amino acids. CDR1 and CDR2 (germline): SGHRS, YFSETQ. CDR3 nucleotides: TGCGCCAGCAGCCGAGTAGCGGAGCTCACCGGGGAGCTGTTTTTT. Translating gives CASSRVAELTGELFF.

The chain carries TRBV6-5 and TRBJ2-5, with unresolved D. V lost 2 bases and J lost 3, with 7 bases in between. The CDR3 sequence is 13 residues long. CDR1 and CDR2 (germline): MNHEY, SVGAGI. The CDR3 coding sequence is TGTGCCAGCAGTTACATGGGAAAAGAGACCCAGTACTTC. Translating gives CASSYMGKETQYF.

This clone has just a few counts. This rearrangement joins TRBV7-6 to TRBJ2-2; tentatively, D is TRBD2 (5 bases). Germline V CDR1 and CDR2: SGHVS, FNYEAQ. The CDR3 extends over 15 amino acids. The ends were cut back, 3 bases at V and 3 bases at J, with 11 bases in the middle. As DNA, the CDR3 is TGTGCCAGCAGCTTCGAGGGCGAGGACACCGGGGAGCTGTTTTTT. This gives the protein CASSFEGEDTGELFF.

This clone was seen a single time. This chain links TRBV2 with TRBJ1-5, with D possibly matching TRBD1 (5 bases). The CDR3 is 13 amino acids. V was trimmed by 10 bases and J by 6 bases, leaving 16 bases between them. CDR1 SNHLY and CDR2 FYNNEI come from the germline V gene. CDR3 residues: CATRRGEGQPQHF. The CDR3 DNA reads as TGTGCCACCAGACGGGGGGAGGGTCAGCCCCAGCATTTT. The entire variable domain, with the rest obtained from reference TRBV2 and TRBJ1-5, is as follows: EPEVTQTPSHQVTQMGQEVILRCVPISNHLYFYWYRQILGQKVEFLVSFYNNEISEKSEIFDDQFSVERPDGSNFTLKIRSTKLEDSAMYFCATRRGEGQPQHFGDGTRLSIL.

This clone was counted between two and nine times. The chain recombines TRBV9 with TRBJ2-2; D might be TRBD1 (6 bases). Germline CDR1 SGDLS, CDR2 YYNGEE. The CDR3 has 16 residues. V was clipped by 4 bases and J by 2 bases, with 15 bases between them. CDR3 in amino acids: CASSPRGRTNTGELFF. CDR3 coding DNA: TGTGCCAGCAGCCCCAGGGGACGAACAAACACCGGGGAGCTGTTTTTT.

This clone was picked up a small number of times. The chain joins TRBV29-1 to TRBJ2-1; 12 nucleotides line up with TRBD2. Losses at the gene ends were 6 bases for V and 6 bases for J; bases not matched to a gene: 15. Per the germline V gene, CDR1 is SQVTM and CDR2 is ANQGSEA. The CDR3 totals 17 residues. CDR3 sequence reads: CSVAGFRTSGTINEQFF. The CDR3 DNA reads as TGCAGCGTCGCGGGATTCCGGACTAGCGGGACCATCAATGAGCAGTTCTTC.

The chain combines TRBV30 with TRBJ1-5, with 9 positions matching TRBD1. V lost 0 bases to trimming and J lost 5 bases; unmatched junction nucleotides: 11. This CDR3 has 17 residues. Germline lookup yields CDR1 GTSNPN and CDR2 SVGIG (reference sequence). This chain's CDR3 is CAWSVIFGQGPDQPQHF. CDR3 in DNA: TGTGCCTGGAGTGTAATTTTTGGACAGGGGCCGGATCAGCCCCAGCATTTT.